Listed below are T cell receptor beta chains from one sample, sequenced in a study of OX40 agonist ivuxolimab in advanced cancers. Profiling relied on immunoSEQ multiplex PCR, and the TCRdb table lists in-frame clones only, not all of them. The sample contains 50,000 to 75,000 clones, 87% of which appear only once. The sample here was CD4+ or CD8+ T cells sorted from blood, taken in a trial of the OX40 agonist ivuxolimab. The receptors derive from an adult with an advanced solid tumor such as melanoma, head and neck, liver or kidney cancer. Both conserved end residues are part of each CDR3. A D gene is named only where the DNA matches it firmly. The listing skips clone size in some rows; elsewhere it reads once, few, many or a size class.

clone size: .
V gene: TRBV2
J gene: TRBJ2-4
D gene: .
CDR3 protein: CASGQGNIQYF
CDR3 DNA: TGTGCCAGCGGTCAGGGAAACATTCAGTACTTC

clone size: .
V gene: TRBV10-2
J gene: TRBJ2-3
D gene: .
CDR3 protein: CASSELGGGRDTQYF
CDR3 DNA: TGCGCCAGCAGTGAGTTAGGGGGGGGCCGGGATACGCAGTATTTT

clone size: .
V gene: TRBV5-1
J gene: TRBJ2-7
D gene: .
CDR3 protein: CASSYAGPGSDEQYF
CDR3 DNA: TGCGCCAGCAGCTACGCAGGCCCGGGGTCGGACGAGCAGTACTTC

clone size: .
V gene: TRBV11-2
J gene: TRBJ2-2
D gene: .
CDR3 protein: CASSLSGPGELFF
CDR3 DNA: TGTGCCAGCAGCCTATCAGGCCCCGGGGAGCTGTTTTTT

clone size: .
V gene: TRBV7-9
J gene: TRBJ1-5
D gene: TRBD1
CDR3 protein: CASSLGTGGNQPQHF
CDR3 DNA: TGTGCCAGCAGCTTAGGGACAGGTGGTAATCAGCCCCAGCATTTT

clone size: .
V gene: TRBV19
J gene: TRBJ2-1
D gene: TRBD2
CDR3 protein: CASSIEGSGGVDNEQFF
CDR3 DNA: TGTGCCAGTAGTATAGAGGGTAGCGGGGGGGTGGACAATGAGCAGTTCTTC

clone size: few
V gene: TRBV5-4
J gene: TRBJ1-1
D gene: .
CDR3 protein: CASSGRMNTEAFF
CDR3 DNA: TGTGCCAGCAGCGGCAGGATGAACACTGAAGCTTTCTTT

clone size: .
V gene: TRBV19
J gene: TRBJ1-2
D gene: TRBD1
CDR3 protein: CASSILDRALTDGYTF
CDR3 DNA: TGTGCCAGTAGTATCCTGGACAGGGCGCTTACCGACGGCTACACCTTC

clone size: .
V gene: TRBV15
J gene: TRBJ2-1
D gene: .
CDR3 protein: CATSRDPPIGSYYNEQFF
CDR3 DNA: TGTGCCACCAGCAGAGATCCTCCGATTGGCTCCTACTACAATGAGCAGTTCTTC

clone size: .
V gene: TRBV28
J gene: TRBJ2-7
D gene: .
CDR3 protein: CASTQQGYEQYF
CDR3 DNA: TGTGCCAGCACCCAACAGGGTTACGAGCAGTACTTC

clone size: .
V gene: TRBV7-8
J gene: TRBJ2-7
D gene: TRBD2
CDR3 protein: CASSSRTSGSYEQYF
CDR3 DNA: TGTGCCAGCAGCTCGAGGACTAGCGGTTCCTACGAGCAGTACTTC

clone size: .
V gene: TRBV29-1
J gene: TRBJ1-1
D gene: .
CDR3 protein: CSVDPTANTEAFF
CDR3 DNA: TGCAGCGTTGACCCGACGGCGAACACTGAAGCTTTCTTT

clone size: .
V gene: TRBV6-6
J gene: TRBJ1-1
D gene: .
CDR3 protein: CASTIGLRNTEAFF
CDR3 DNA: TGTGCCAGCACCATAGGACTCAGGAACACTGAAGCTTTCTTT

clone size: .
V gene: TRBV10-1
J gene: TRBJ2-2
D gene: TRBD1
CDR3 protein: CASRQGASGELFF
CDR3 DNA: TGCGCCAGCCGACAGGGGGCGTCCGGGGAGCTGTTTTTT

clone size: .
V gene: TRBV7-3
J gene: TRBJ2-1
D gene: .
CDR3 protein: CASSQDYYHNEQFF
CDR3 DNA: TGTGCCAGCAGCCAAGACTACTACCACAATGAGCAGTTCTTC

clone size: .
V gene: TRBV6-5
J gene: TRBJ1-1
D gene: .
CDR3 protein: CASSYRNTEAFF
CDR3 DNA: TGTGCCAGCAGTTACAGGAACACTGAAGCTTTCTTT

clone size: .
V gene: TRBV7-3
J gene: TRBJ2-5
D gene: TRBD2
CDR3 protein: CASSLAGGPETQYF
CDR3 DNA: TGTGCCAGCAGCTTAGCGGGGGGGCCGGAGACCCAGTACTTC

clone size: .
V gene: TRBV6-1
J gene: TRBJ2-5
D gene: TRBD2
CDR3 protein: CASSGLAGQETQYF
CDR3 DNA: TGTGCCAGCAGCGGACTAGCGGGGCAAGAGACCCAGTACTTC

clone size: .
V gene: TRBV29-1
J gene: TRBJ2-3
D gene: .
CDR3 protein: CSVIPAGIDTQYF
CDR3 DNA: TGCAGCGTTATTCCGGCAGGGATTGATACGCAGTATTTT

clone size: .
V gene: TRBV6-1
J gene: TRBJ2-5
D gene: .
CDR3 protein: CASTEGGSQETQYF
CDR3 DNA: TGTGCCAGCACCGAAGGCGGGTCCCAAGAGACCCAGTACTTC

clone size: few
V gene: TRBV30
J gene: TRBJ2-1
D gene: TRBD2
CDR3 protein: CAWILAGEHNEQFF
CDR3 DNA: TGTGCCTGGATCCTGGCGGGGGAGCACAATGAGCAGTTCTTC

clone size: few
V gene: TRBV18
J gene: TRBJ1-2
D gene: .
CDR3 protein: CASSAQGGYTF
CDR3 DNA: TGTGCCAGCTCCGCACAGGGTGGCTACACCTTC

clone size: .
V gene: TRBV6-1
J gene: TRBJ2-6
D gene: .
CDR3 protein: CASSGYSGANVLTF
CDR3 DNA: TGTGCCAGCAGTGGGTACTCTGGGGCCAACGTCCTGACTTTC

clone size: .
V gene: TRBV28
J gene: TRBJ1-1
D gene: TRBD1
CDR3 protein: CASSPSGTGVGTEAFF
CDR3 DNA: TGTGCCAGCAGTCCTTCCGGGACAGGGGTGGGTACTGAAGCTTTCTTT

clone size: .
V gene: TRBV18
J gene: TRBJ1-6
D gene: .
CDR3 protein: CASSRGNSPLHF
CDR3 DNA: TGTGCCAGCTCCCGGGGCAATTCACCCCTCCACTTT

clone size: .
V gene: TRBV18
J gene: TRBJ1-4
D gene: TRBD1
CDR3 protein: CASSPGEGAYEKLFF
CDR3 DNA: TGTGCCAGCTCACCCGGCGAGGGGGCTTATGAAAAACTGTTTTTT

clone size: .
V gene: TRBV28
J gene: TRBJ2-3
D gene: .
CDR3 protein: CASGGTGVTDTQYF
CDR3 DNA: TGTGCCAGCGGAGGAACGGGGGTCACAGATACGCAGTATTTT

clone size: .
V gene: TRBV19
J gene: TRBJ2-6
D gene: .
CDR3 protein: CASTGARGTGANVLTF
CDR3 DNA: TGTGCCAGTACGGGGGCCAGGGGGACCGGGGCCAACGTCCTGACTTTC

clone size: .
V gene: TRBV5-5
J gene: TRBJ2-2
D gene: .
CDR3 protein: CASSLWGRPRTGELFF
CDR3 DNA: TGTGCCAGCAGCTTGTGGGGGAGACCCCGCACCGGGGAGCTGTTTTTT

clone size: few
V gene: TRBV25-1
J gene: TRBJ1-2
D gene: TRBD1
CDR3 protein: CASSERDRGGYTF
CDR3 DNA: TGTGCCAGCAGTGAACGGGACAGGGGTGGCTACACCTTC

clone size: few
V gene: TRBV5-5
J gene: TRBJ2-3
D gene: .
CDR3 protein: CASIARGMTLSSTDTQYF
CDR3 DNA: TGTGCCAGCATCGCGAGGGGGATGACCCTATCTAGCACAGATACGCAGTATTTT

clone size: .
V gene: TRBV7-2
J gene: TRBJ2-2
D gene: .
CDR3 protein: CASSLRRSANTGELFF
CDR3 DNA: TGTGCCAGCAGCTTAAGGAGGTCGGCGAACACCGGGGAGCTGTTTTTT

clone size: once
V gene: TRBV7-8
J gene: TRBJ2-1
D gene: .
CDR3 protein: CASSLEGGKQFF
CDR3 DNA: TGTGCCAGCAGCTTAGAGGGGGGAAAGCAGTTCTTC

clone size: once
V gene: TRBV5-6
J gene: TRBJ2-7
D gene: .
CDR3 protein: CASSLSRGGGYEQYF
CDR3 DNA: TGTGCCAGCAGCCTTTCAAGGGGGGGCGGGTACGAGCAGTACTTC

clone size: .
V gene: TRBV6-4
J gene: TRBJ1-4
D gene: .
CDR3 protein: CASRDIREKLFF
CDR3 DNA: TGTGCCAGCCGAGACATCCGTGAAAAACTGTTTTTT

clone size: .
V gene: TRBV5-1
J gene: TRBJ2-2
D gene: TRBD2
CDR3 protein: CASSAGTSTGGELFF
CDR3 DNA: TGCGCCAGCAGCGCGGGGACTAGCACGGGCGGGGAGCTGTTTTTT

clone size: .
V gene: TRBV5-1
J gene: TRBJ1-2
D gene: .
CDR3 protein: CASSAGEGPTF
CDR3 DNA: TGCGCCAGCAGCGCAGGAGAGGGACCCACCTTC

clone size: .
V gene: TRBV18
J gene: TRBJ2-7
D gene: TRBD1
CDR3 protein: CASSPRDRGTYEQYF
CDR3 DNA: TGTGCCAGCTCACCACGGGACAGGGGGACCTACGAGCAGTACTTC

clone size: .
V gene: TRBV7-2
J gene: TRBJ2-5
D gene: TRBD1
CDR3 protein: CASSLGTGGTETQYF
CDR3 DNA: TGTGCCAGCAGCTTAGGAACAGGGGGAACGGAGACCCAGTACTTC

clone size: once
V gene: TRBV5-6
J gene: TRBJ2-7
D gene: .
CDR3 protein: CASNKGGTYSYEQYF
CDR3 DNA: TGTGCCAGCAACAAGGGGGGAACTTATAGCTACGAGCAGTACTTC

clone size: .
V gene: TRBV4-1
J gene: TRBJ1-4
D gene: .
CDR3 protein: CASSLTIPNEKLFF
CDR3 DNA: TGCGCCAGCAGTTTGACTATACCTAATGAAAAACTGTTTTTT

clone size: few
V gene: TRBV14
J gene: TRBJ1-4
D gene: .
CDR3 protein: CASSQLTGLPNEKLFF
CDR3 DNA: TGTGCCAGCAGCCAACTTACGGGGCTACCTAATGAAAAACTGTTTTTT

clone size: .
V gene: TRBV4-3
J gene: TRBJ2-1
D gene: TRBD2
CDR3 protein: CASSPLPGREAYNEQFF
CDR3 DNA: TGCGCCAGCAGCCCCCTGCCCGGGCGGGAGGCCTACAATGAGCAGTTCTTC

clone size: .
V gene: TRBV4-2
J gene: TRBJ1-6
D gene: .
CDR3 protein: CASSQDLGRGTYNSPLHF
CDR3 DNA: TGTGCCAGCAGCCAAGATCTCGGGAGAGGGACTTATAATTCACCCCTCCACTTT

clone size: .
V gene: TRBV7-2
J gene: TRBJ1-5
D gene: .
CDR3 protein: CASSLARDQPQHF
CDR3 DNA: TGTGCCAGCAGCTTAGCGCGTGATCAGCCCCAGCATTTT

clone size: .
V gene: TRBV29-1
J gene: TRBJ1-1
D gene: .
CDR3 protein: CSVGSALNTEAFF
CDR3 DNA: TGCAGCGTGGGTTCGGCCCTGAACACTGAAGCTTTCTTT

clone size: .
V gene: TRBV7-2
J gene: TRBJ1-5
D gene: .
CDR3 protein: CASSRTNSNQPQHF
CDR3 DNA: TGTGCCAGCAGCAGGACTAATAGCAATCAGCCCCAGCATTTT

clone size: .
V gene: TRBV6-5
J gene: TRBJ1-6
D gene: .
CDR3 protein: CASSYAEDSPLHF
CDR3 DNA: TGTGCCAGCAGTTATGCGGAAGACTCACCCCTCCACTTT

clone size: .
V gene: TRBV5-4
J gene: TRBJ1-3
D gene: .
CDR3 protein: CASSLAGGPGNTIYF
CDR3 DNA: TGTGCCAGCAGCTTGGCGGGGGGCCCTGGAAACACCATATATTTT

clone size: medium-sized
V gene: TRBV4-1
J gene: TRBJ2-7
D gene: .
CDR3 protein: CASSLTPDSPGEQYF
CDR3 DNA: TGCGCCAGCAGCCTCACCCCCGATTCCCCGGGAGAGCAGTACTTC

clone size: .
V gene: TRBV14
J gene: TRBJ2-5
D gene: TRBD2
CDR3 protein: CASSLSGAETQYF
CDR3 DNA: TGTGCCAGCAGCCTCAGCGGGGCGGAGACCCAGTACTTC